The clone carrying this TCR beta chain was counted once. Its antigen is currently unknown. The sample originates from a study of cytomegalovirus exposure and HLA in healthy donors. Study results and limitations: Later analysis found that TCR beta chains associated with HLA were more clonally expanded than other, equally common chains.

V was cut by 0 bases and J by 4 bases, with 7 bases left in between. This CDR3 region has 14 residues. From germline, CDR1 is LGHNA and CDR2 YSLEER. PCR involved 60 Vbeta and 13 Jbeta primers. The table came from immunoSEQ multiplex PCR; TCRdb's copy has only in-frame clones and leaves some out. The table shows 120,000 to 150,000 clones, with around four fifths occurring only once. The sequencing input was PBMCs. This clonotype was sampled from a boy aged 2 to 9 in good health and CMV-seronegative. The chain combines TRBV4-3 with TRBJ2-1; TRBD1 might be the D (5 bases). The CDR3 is CASSQEPGYNEQFF. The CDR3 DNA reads TGCGCCAGCAGCCAAGAGCCAGGGTACAATGAGCAGTTCTTC.